The TCR beta chain under discussion was sequenced for a study of cytomegalovirus exposure and HLA in healthy donors (dated 2017 in TCRdb). Study-level background: According to an earlier analysis of a few hundred of the donors, roughly 180 million T cells yielded over 90 million unique TCR beta sequences and 276 Gb of sequence data. The study used immunosequencing to profile the T cell repertoires of some 600 subjects and linked those repertoires to cytomegalovirus serostatus. The genetic ancestry cluster associated with self-reported Caucasian donors included around four fifths of the approximately 400 genotyped donors. An early release covering roughly 580 HLA-typed donors comprised approximately 300 gigabases of sequencing data and around 86 million unique TCR sequences. Several DR-DQ haplotypes were treated as single units for association and clustering because of strong linkage in the cohort. In a later genetic analysis, genome-wide SNP genotypes for about 65% of the roughly 670 donors were used, and that subset was treated as a discovery cohort. High-throughput TCR immunosequencing, statistical association of individual TCRs with disease status, and machine learning were combined to predict cytomegalovirus infection status. Class I and class II HLA loci were covered by the typing at four-digit resolution. Rather than drawing on any new phenotypic data, the later analysis identified candidate immune exposures from TCR beta sequences and the way those sequences occurred across donors. In an earlier analysis of roughly 540 of the donors, high-throughput TCR beta sequencing was used to judge whether each TCR beta V gene segment behaved as functional or pseudogenic. A separate validation cohort of 90 to 150 different subjects was used in addition to the approximately 700-subject first cohort. On average, 235,054 unique TCR beta nucleotide sequences were sequenced per donor among several hundred genotyped donors of the cohort, with around 19% of those sequences being non-productive. A later analysis re-examined previously published TCR beta repertoires from hundreds of donors and added high-resolution HLA genotyping to investigate patterns of TCR occurrence. Donor age, sex, ethnicity and CMV serostatus were compiled together with the repertoire data. Typing coverage varied by locus: about 620-630 donors for A, B, C, DRB1 and DQB1; roughly 560 for DQA1; over 600 for DPA1; more than 450 for DPB1. The study aimed to test whether cataloging public T cell receptors could reveal signatures of past pathogen exposure. All discovery cohort repertoires had been generated using a single sequencing platform. Broader findings and caveats from the paper: The cohort was sequenced for TCR beta chains only, and without alpha or paired-chain data the features that could be detected were limited. V-gene and J-gene trimming of TCR beta chains was associated with a missense DCLRE1C variant in a later genetic analysis, and the association was replicated in an independent cohort. For the cohort, immune exposure information was limited to CMV serostatus. According to the authors, the approach could potentially be generalized to other disease states and immunological phenotypes. Specific HLA alleles were associated with roughly 16,000 TCR beta sequences at a false discovery rate of 0.05 in a later analysis. Seventeen rarely observed V segments, including chromosome 9 orphons, were excluded from the earlier analysis of approximately 600 of the donors because counts were too low. A cluster of highly shared sequence variants was judged likely to be a technical artifact of the sequencing pipeline. HLA typing was unavailable for some donors at each locus, so association tests used only the typed subset. Assigning TCR associations to individual alleles was difficult when HLA alleles, especially DR and DQ, strongly co-occurred. Correlated functional status among segregating V segments might be attributable to linkage disequilibrium, but an unknown experimental factor could not be ruled out. In an earlier analysis of more than 500 of the donors, most TCR beta V segments appeared in productive rearrangements about 90% or about 30% of the time, broadly matching IMGT annotations. According to a later analysis, TCR association rates differed among HLA loci, with DRB1 alleles showing the most associated TCRs and HLA-C alleles showing the fewest. The 87-base-pair reads could not distinguish some IMGT-functional V segments, including TRBV6-2 and TRBV6-3, so those segments were excluded. Compared with the approximately 720-donor mean, donors in an Asian-associated ancestry cluster had fewer N-insertions in productive TCRs, according to a later genetic analysis. Cytomegalovirus status was reported to be diagnosed by the classifier with high specificity and sensitivity in both the original and validation cohorts. A later analysis found that most CMV-associated TCR beta chains appeared HLA-restricted, with HLA associations seemingly driven largely by CMV exposure. Most TCR sequences were seen in very few donors, while some public TCRs were found in many individuals. Several of the top co-occurrence clusters appeared to be linked to parvovirus B19, influenza, CMV and Epstein-Barr virus, according to a later analysis. In vitro tests confirmed that a few of the cytomegalovirus-associated TCR beta chains recognize cytomegalovirus antigens. The study listed approximately 150 TCR beta chains as associated with cytomegalovirus. In a later analysis, HLA-associated TCR beta chains showed more clonal expansion and lower generation probabilities than non-associated chains that were equally common. Roughly uniform sequencing depth across donors was assumed in presence/absence analyses, although this assumption may not hold. A further reported finding was that TCR beta sequences accurately predicted the HLA-A and HLA-B alleles for most subjects in the first cohort.

Receptor amplification or capture employed the immunoSEQ multiplex PCR assay. The multiplex PCR relied on a mix of 60 forward primers for TCR Vbeta segments and 13 reverse primers for TCR Jbeta segments. Amplification of the CDR3 region of rearranged TCR beta genes was performed with a multiplex PCR assay on genomic DNA. The Illumina HiSeq System was used to sequence the amplified TCR beta libraries as 87-base-pair reads. Regarding the original processing steps: Across the 500 to 700 repertoires, a later analysis counted 60 million to 90 million unique TCR beta chains, 9.5 million to 13 million of which were shared by at least two donors. A nearest-neighbor algorithm error-corrected the raw reads and collapsed the reads into unique sequences, merging closely related sequences to remove PCR and sequencing errors. CDR3 sequences were aligned to IMGT reference sequences to assign V, D and J gene segments. For a sequence to be retained, at least a six-nucleotide match to both a V gene segment and a J gene segment was required. A rearrangement was called productive if the CDR3 had no stop codons and remained in frame with V and J, and every other rearrangement was called non-productive. CDR3 was defined according to IMGT convention as the region running from the second conserved V-encoded cysteine to the conserved J-encoded phenylalanine. The earlier analysis of about 610 of the donors excluded sequences that lacked an unambiguous match to a single V gene segment. In an earlier analysis of approximately 500 of the donors, a V segment was called functional when productive rearrangements were above 56.7%, and segregating when the standard deviation between donors exceeded 5%. A statistical classification framework was developed to diagnose cytomegalovirus status using the catalog of TCR beta chain sequences. A later analysis assigned V and J genes by comparing TCR nucleotide sequences with IMGT/GENE-DB human TR gene sequences. In a later analysis, CDR3 sequences and most-parsimonious VDJ recombination scenarios were assigned using the TCRdist pipeline. In a later analysis, each TCR beta chain was defined by its CDR3 amino acid sequence together with its V-gene family, and reads lacking a unique V-gene family were excluded. In a later analysis, 450 to 600 highly shared, low-generation-probability nucleotide sequences were removed to address suspected cross-contamination and a sequencing artifact. In a later analysis, a clonal expansion index for each public chain was calculated from normalized within-repertoire ranks of inferred template counts. A later analysis computed generation probabilities with a VDJ recombination model fitted to out-of-frame rearrangements, and checked the results against IGoR. Hypergeometric tests were used in a later analysis to score TCR-TCR, TCR-HLA and TCR-CMV co-occurrence, with a repertoire-size bias correction applied to the TCR pairs. In a later analysis, false discovery rates were estimated by permuting HLA or CMV assignments 20 times. In a later analysis, co-occurring TCRs were grouped with DBSCAN, and TCRdist sequence similarity was added when clustering was performed within HLA-allele-positive subsets. Repertoires with fewer than 30,000 or more than 120,000 public chains, plus five repertoires with anomalous nucleotide sharing, were excluded from co-occurrence clustering. Here the immuneACCESS table is served through TCRdb, limited to in-frame sequences with V and J called. Missing clones are a known gap in these copies; in checked studies unresolved V genes cover under half, and the rest lacks a known reason. V and J calls and clone size are copied from that table; D and trimming were computed from the DNA. The sample profile shows about 200,000 clones; approximately 80% of them were found once. 12% to 15% of the sample comes from the top ten.

In total, approximately 700 healthy bone marrow donors made up the cohort. Cohort members were all nominally healthy when sampled, although unrecorded immune exposures were likely present. The donor tested CMV seropositive and was one of the 289 seropositive cohort members. A peripheral blood sample was collected from each donor, and TCR beta sequencing was performed on peripheral blood mononuclear cells. Genomic DNA extraction from the blood cell samples was performed with the Qiagen DNeasy Blood Extraction Kit. The CDR3 runs 16 amino acids, cysteine and phenylalanine included. Of all the DNA, just the CDR3 is kept, 48 bases in frame from base 1. CDR1 and CDR2 were assigned from the germline V gene (reference sequence) as LNHDA and SQIVND. With regard to this clone: What this receptor recognizes is not known. One end of the junction is discordant with germline, which a read error may explain. Other DNA sequences within the sample encode an identical CDR3.

Recombination connected TRBV19 to TRBJ1-1, with TRBD1 identical over 7 junction bases. The sequencing input was PBMCs. This sequence originates from a woman in her twenties or thirties in good health and CMV-seropositive. The CDR3 sequence is CASSIITGTVNTEAFF. Read as DNA, the sequence is TGTGCCAGTAGTATCATCACCGGGACAGTGAACACTGAGGCTTTCTTT.